This entry concerns a single TCR beta chain. TCRdb's table, derived via immunoSEQ multiplex PCR, lists solely in-frame clones and lacks some. In the table there are about 13,000 clones, approximately 72% of which are singletons. Germline V CDR1 and CDR2: MNHEY, SVGAGI. The CDR3 sequence is 12 residues long. V lost 7 bases and J 4 bases, leaving 10 bases between the germline ends. The data stem from a study of blood T cell repertoires in COVID-19. Whole-study context: Acute-phase and convalescent COVID-19 samples originated in the United States, Italy and Spain.

The rearrangement links TRBV6-5 to TRBJ1-2; D call uncertain. This sequence was found in a woman aged 80 or over with acute or convalescent COVID-19. Material for sequencing was peripheral blood. For the CDR3, the DNA is TGTGCCAGCAACCTGAGGCTCTATGGCTACACCTTC. Its protein product is CASNLRLYGYTF.